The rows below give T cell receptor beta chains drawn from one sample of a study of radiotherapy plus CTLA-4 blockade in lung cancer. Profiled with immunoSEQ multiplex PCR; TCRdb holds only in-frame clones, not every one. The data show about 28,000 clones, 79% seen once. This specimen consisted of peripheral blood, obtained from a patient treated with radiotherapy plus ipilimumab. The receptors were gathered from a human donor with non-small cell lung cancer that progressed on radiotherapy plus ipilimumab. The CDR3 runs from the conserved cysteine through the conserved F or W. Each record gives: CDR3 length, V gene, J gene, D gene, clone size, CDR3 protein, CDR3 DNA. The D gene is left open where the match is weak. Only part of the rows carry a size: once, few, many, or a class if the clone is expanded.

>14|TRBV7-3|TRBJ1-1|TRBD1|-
CASSLLPGQAEAFF
TGTGCCAGCAGCCTACTTCCGGGACAGGCCGAAGCTTTCTTT
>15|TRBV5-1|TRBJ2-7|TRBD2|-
CASSLQPGLVNEQYF
TGCGCCAGCAGCCTTCAGCCGGGACTAGTCAACGAGCAGTACTTC
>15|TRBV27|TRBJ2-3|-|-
CATQVGEASTDTQYF
TGTGCCACCCAGGTAGGGGAGGCGAGCACAGATACGCAGTATTTT
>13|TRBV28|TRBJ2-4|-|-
CASSTLAKNIQYF
TGTGCCAGCAGCACACTGGCCAAAAACATTCAGTACTTC
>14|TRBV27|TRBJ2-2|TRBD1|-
CASSLGQGAGELFF
TGTGCCAGCAGTTTAGGGCAGGGGGCCGGGGAGCTGTTTTTT
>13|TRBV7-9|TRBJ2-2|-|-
CADERVNTGELFF
TGTGCCGACGAGCGAGTTAACACCGGGGAGCTGTTTTTT
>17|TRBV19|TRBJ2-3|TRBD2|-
CASSIRGDPTGTDTQYF
TGTGCCAGTAGTATCCGGGGGGACCCCACTGGCACAGATACGCAGTATTTT
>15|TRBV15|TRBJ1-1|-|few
CATSREKGQNTEAFF
TGTGCCACCAGCAGAGAGAAGGGACAGAACACTGAAGCTTTCTTT
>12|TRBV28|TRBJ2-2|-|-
CASSFITGELFF
TGTGCCAGCAGTTTCATCACCGGGGAGCTGTTTTTT
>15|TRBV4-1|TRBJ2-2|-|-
CASSDRDMNTGELFF
TGCGCCAGCAGCGACCGGGACATGAACACCGGGGAGCTGTTTTTT
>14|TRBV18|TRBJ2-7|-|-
CASSPGGISYEQYF
TGTGCCAGCTCACCCGGGGGCATCTCCTACGAGCAGTACTTC
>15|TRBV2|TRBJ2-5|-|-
CASSEGGAPRETQYF
TGTGCCAGCAGTGAAGGGGGTGCCCCGAGGGAGACCCAGTACTTC
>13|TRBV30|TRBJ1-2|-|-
CAWSVGTRGGYTF
TGTGCCTGGAGTGTCGGGACTCGGGGTGGCTACACCTTC
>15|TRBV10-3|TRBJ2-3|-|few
CAISDDRLHTDTQYF
TGTGCCATCAGTGATGACAGACTACACACAGATACGCAGTATTTT
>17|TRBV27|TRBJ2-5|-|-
CASSLSLQAAGQETQYF
TGTGCCAGCAGTTTATCGTTACAGGCCGCTGGCCAAGAGACCCAGTACTTC
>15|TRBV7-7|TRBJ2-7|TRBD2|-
CASSPGTSGSYEQYF
TGTGCTAGCAGCCCAGGGACTAGCGGGAGCTACGAGCAGTACTTC
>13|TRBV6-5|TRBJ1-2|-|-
CASSRTQNYGYTF
TGTGCCAGCAGTCGGACCCAGAACTATGGCTACACCTTC
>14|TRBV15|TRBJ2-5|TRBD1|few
CATSLQGFQETQYF
TGTGCCACCAGCTTACAGGGGTTCCAAGAGACCCAGTACTTC
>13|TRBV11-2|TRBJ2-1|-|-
CASSPGTMGEQFF
TGTGCCAGCAGCCCGGGGACAATGGGAGAGCAGTTCTTC
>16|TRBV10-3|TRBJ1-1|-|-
CAISESVGRVNTEAFF
TGTGCCATCAGTGAGTCTGTAGGGCGGGTGAACACTGAAGCTTTCTTT
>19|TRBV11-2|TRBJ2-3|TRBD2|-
CASSFRLAGGRWSTDTQYF
TGTGCCAGCAGCTTTAGACTAGCGGGGGGGCGATGGAGCACAGATACGCAGTATTTT
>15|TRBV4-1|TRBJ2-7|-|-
CASSFIDRGAYEQYF
TGCGCCAGCAGCTTTATAGACCGAGGGGCCTACGAGCAGTACTTC
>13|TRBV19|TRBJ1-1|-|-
CASSIASTTEAFF
TGTGCCAGTAGTATAGCAAGCACCACTGAAGCTTTCTTT
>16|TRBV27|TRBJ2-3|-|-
CASSLLGSVRADTQYF
TGTGCCAGCAGTCTTTTGGGCAGCGTTCGCGCAGATACGCAGTATTTT
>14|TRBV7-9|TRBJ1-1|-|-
CASSLGPMNTEAFF
TGTGCCAGCAGCTTAGGACCGATGAACACTGAAGCTTTCTTT
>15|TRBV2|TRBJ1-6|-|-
CASSEGPRGNSPLHF
TGTGCCAGCAGTGAAGGGCCTAGGGGAAATTCACCCCTCCACTTT
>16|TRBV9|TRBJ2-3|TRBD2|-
CASSVEGLAGADTQYF
TGTGCCAGCAGCGTAGAGGGACTAGCGGGGGCAGATACGCAGTATTTT
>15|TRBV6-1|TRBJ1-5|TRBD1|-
CASSESGGGMQPQHF
TGTGCCAGCAGTGAGTCAGGGGGCGGGATGCAGCCCCAGCATTTT
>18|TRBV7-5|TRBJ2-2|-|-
CARSDFTIGGVDTGELFF
TGTGCCAGAAGTGACTTCACGATAGGAGGCGTCGACACCGGGGAGCTGTTTTTT
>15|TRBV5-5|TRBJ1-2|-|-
CASSFGAEGGGGYTF
TGTGCCAGCAGCTTCGGGGCCGAGGGCGGGGGAGGCTACACCTTC
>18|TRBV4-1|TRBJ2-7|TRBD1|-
CASSQGQLPGQGTYEQYF
TGCGCCAGCAGCCAAGGACAACTACCGGGACAGGGGACCTACGAGCAGTACTTC
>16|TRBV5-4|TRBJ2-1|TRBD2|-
CASSNGLAGDGTSQFF
TGTGCCAGCAGCAACGGACTAGCGGGAGACGGAACCTCGCAGTTCTTC
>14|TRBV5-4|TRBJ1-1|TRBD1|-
CASSPDRGMTEAFF
TGTGCCAGCAGCCCGGACAGGGGAATGACTGAAGCTTTCTTT
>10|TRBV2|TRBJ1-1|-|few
CASGTVEAFF
TGTGCCAGCGGAACAGTCGAAGCTTTCTTT
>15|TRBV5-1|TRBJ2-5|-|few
CASSLGNNGGETQYF
TGCGCCAGCAGCTTGGGCAACAACGGCGGGGAGACCCAGTACTTC
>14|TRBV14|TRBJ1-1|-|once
CASSQVREGARAFF
TGTGCCAGCAGCCAAGTCCGGGAGGGTGCTAGGGCTTTCTTT
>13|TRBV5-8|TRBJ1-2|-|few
CASSSIQGYGYTF
TGTGCCAGCAGCTCTATACAGGGCTATGGCTACACCTTC
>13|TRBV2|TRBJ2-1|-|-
CASSADQNNEQFF
TGTGCCAGCAGCGCCGACCAAAACAATGAGCAGTTCTTC
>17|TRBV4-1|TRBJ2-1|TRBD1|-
CASSHSKGAPSYNEQFF
TGCGCCAGCAGCCACAGTAAGGGGGCCCCTTCCTACAATGAGCAGTTCTTC
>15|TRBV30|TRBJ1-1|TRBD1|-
CAWTPGTGFNTEAFF
TGTGCCTGGACCCCCGGGACAGGGTTCAACACTGAAGCTTTCTTT
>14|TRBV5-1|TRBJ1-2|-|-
CASSSESRGYGYTF
TGCGCCAGCAGCTCAGAGTCCAGGGGCTATGGCTACACCTTC
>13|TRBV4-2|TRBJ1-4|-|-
CASSQDFEQKLFF
TGTGCCAGCAGCCAAGACTTCGAGCAAAAACTGTTTTTT
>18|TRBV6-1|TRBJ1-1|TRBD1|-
CASSEWRGTGSAGTEAFF
TGTGCCAGCAGTGAATGGAGGGGGACAGGATCTGCTGGGACTGAAGCTTTCTTT
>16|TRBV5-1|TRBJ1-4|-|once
CASSFFSAVLGEKLFF
TGCGCCAGCAGCTTTTTTTCGGCAGTCCTAGGTGAAAAACTGTTTTTT
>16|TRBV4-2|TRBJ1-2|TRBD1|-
CASSQDWLQGEGGYTF
TGTGCCAGCAGCCAAGACTGGTTACAGGGGGAGGGTGGCTACACCTTC
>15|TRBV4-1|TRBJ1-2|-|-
CASSQGEAANYGYTF
TGCGCCAGCAGCCAAGGGGAGGCGGCCAACTATGGCTACACCTTC
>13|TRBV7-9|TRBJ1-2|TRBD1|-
CASSQTGVYGYTF
TGTGCCAGCAGCCAGACAGGGGTCTATGGCTACACCTTC
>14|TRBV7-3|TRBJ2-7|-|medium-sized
CASSLMAGPGEQYF
TGTGCCAGCAGCTTAATGGCAGGCCCTGGCGAGCAGTACTTC
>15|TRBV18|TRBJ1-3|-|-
CASSPQSTSGNTIYF
TGTGCCAGCTCACCACAGAGCACCTCTGGAAACACCATATATTTT